Shown below are 31 T cell receptor beta chains from a single sample sequenced in a study of T cells in Graves' hyperthyroidism and ophthalmopathy. TCR beta CDR3 region amplification was performed from RNA transcripts. Primed by the HTBI set, a first-round RT-PCR was run on the TCR CDR3. Using its own MiXCR run on the multiplex PCR reads, TCRdb lists one record per CDR3 protein. The sample holds around 440,000 distinct CDR3 sequences, around 14% seen once. What was sequenced was blood. These receptors were collected from a woman aged 18-29 years with Graves' hyperthyroidism.

A word on this clonotype: A much larger clone is a single base away; this may be a read error. Here the CDR3 omits its conserved ending phenylalanine or tryptophan, so a read error is the likely source. This chain connects TRBV3-1 to TRBJ2-6; no firm D call. Germline CDR1 is LGHDT and CDR2 is YNNKEL (reference sequence). V lost 6 bases to trimming and J lost 1 base, with 10 bases between them. This CDR3 has 15 residues. Here the CDR3 reads CASSHGVSGANVLTL. The CDR3 DNA reads TGTGCCAGCAGTCATGGGGTGTCTGGGGCCAACGTCCTGACTCTC.

This clonotype has a count of ten or more. The gene calls are TRBV5-8 and TRBJ2-3, with D possibly TRBD1 on 6 matching bases. This CDR3 is 16 amino acids long. CDR1 SGHTS and CDR2 YDEGEE come from the germline V gene. V was shortened by 6 bases and J by 0 bases, with 17 bases between the two germline ends. CDR3 sequence: CASTIEPTGSTDTQYF. The CDR3 DNA is TGTGCCAGCACCATTGAACCGACAGGAAGCACAGATACGCAGTATTTT.

The chain has TRBV5-5 and TRBJ1-5; D not certain. Trimming left V 4 bases short and J 7 bases short, with 15 bases between. This CDR3 region has 14 residues. CDR1 SGHKS and CDR2 YYEKEE come from the germline V gene (reference sequence). CDR3 nucleotides: TGTGCCAGCAGCCCATCGGGGTTGTCCCAGCCCCAGCATTTT. Its translation: CASSPSGLSQPQHF. The full variable domain, rest sourced from reference TRBV5-5 and TRBJ1-5, is DAGVTQSPTHLIKTRGQQVTLRCSPISGHKSVSWYQQVLGQGPQFIFQYYEKEERGRGNFPDRFSARQFPNYSSELNVNALLLGDSALYLCASSPSGLSQPQHFGDGTRLSIL.

This clonotype was counted at least ten times. The rearrangement links TRBV20-1 to TRBJ2-1; TRBD2 aligns across 8 bases. CDR1 is DFQATT, CDR2 SNEGSKA, per germline (reference sequence). This CDR3 is 14 amino acids long. V shed 0 bases, J shed 8 bases, and the junction held 6 bases outside the gene matches. In DNA, the CDR3 is TGCAGTGCTAGAGAGACGGGAGGGTTCTATGAGCAGTTCTTC. This codes for CSARETGGFYEQFF.

This clonotype was counted a few times. This chain uses TRBV20-1 with TRBJ2-7, with D possibly TRBD1 on 5 matching bases. Germline CDR1 and CDR2: DFQATT and SNEGSKA (reference sequence). The V gene lost 6 bases and the J gene lost 0 bases, with 15 bases spanning the gap. The CDR3 totals 14 residues. The DNA of the CDR3 is TGCAGTGCCAACAAAGCAGGGATCTCCTACGAGCAGTACTTC. Translating gives CSANKAGISYEQYF.

At least ten counts were recorded for this clonotype. V and J are TRBV19 and TRBJ2-7, with D possibly being TRBD2 (5 bases). Deletions cut 1 base from V and 0 bases from J, with 10 bases between. The CDR3 covers 15 residues. Germline V CDR1 and CDR2: LNHDA, SQIVND (reference sequence). CDR3 coding DNA: TGTGCCAGTAGTATAGCCCCCGGGAACTCCTACGAGCAGTACTTC. It translates to CASSIAPGNSYEQYF.

This clonotype was found many times. The rearrangement uses TRBV6-1 and TRBJ2-1, with TRBD2 identical over 8 bases. CDR3 length: 17 amino acids. Germline V gives CDR1 MNHNS, CDR2 SASEGT. Trimming cost V 1 base and J 2 bases; bases outside gene matches: 7. The chain's CDR3 is CASSEEASGWAYNEQFF. The CDR3 DNA follows: TGTGCCAGCAGTGAAGAGGCTAGCGGGTGGGCCTACAATGAGCAGTTCTTC.

This clonotype has a count of ten or more. The V call is TRBV7-2, the J call TRBJ1-5; no clear D. Trimming pared 0 bases from V and 5 bases from J, leaving 11 bases between. The V gene's germline CDR1 is SGHTA and CDR2 FQGNSA. The CDR3 is 15 residues long. The CDR3 region has the DNA TGTGCCAGCAGCTTAGCGTTGTGGCCTGATCAGCCCCAGCATTTT. This gives the protein CASSLALWPDQPQHF.

This clonotype was seen repeatedly, ten times or more. The gene calls are TRBV28 and TRBJ2-7; 9 bases are shared with TRBD2. The CDR3 is made up of 21 amino acids. Germline-derived CDR1 and CDR2 are MDHEN and SYDVKM. V lost 6 bases and J lost 2; bases outside the gene matches: 26. The CDR3 spells CASSLEGAGTSFARKPYEQYF. In DNA, the CDR3 is TGTGCCAGCAGCTTAGAGGGCGCCGGGACTAGCTTCGCTAGAAAACCCTACGAGCAGTACTTC.

This clonotype has at least ten counts. This sequence joins TRBV12-3 or TRBV12-4 and TRBJ1-5; the match to TRBD1 covers 7 bases. CDR3 length equals 15 residues. The V segment lost 3 bases and the J segment 4 bases; nucleotides outside the gene matches: 6. The DNA of the CDR3 is TGTGCCAGCAGTTTGCGGCAGGGGGGGAATCAGCCCCAGCATTTT. Its translation: CASSLRQGGNQPQHF.

In its sample, this clonotype was seen many times. CDR3 in amino acids: CASSLGQINTGELFF. The CDR3 DNA follows: TGCGCCAGCAGCTTAGGGCAGATTAACACCGGGGAGCTGTTTTTT. This sequence joins TRBV5-1 and TRBJ2-2, with D unclear. The V end was cut by 2 bases, the J end by 2 bases, with 10 bases between. From germline, CDR1 is SGHRS and CDR2 YFSETQ. The CDR3 is made up of 15 amino acids.

This clonotype was seen repeatedly, ten times or more. This rearrangement joins TRBV5-6 to TRBJ2-1; no definite D call. The CDR3 has 13 amino acids. CDR1 is SGHDT, CDR2 YYEEEE, per germline. V was cut by 4 bases and J by 10 bases, with 15 bases left in between. For the CDR3, the DNA is TGTGCCAGCAGCCCTGGACCCCCTCTGGAGCAGTTCTTC. Its translation: CASSPGPPLEQFF.

At least ten counts were recorded for this clonotype. Written as DNA, the CDR3 is TGTGCCAGCAGCCCTCCCAGGGGTCGTAATTCACCCCTCCACTTT. This codes for CASSPPRGRNSPLHF. The chain couples TRBV28 to TRBJ1-6, with a weak D call TRBD1 (6 bases). Looked up from germline, CDR1 is MDHEN and CDR2 is SYDVKM. The V and J ends lost 6 bases and 6 bases respectively, with 15 bases between them. The CDR3 extends over 15 amino acids.

This clonotype has a count of ten or more. The J gene is TRBJ2-7, the V gene TRBV9; D assignment may be TRBD1 or TRBD2 (5 bases each). CDR1 SGDLS and CDR2 YYNGEE come from the germline V gene. Trimming took 7 bases from V and 3 from J, leaving 11 bases between them. The CDR3 length is 12 residues. In nucleotides, the CDR3 is TGTGCCAGCGGGACGGCGAGCTACGAGCAGTACTTC. Protein sequence: CASGTASYEQYF.

In this sample, this clonotype turned up many times. The chain combines TRBV10-3 with TRBJ1-3; tentative D call: TRBD1 (6 bases). Trimming took off 2 bases at V and 0 bases at J, with 8 bases between the two ends. The CDR3 consists of 15 residues. The germline gives CDR1 ENHRY, CDR2 SYGVKD. CDR3 loop: CAISEQGSSGNTIYF. In nucleotides, the CDR3 is TGTGCCATCAGTGAGCAGGGGAGCTCTGGAAACACCATATATTTT.

In its sample, this clonotype was seen many times. This chain joins TRBV18 and TRBJ2-5; no clear D. CDR3 size: 14 residues. With 5 bases removed from V and 2 bases from J, the gap between germline ends came to 12 bases. Germline CDR1 KGHSH, CDR2 LQKENI. CDR3 coding DNA: TGTGCCAGCTCAAACCGGGCTTATCAAGAGACCCAGTACTTC. Protein: CASSNRAYQETQYF.

This chain links TRBV2 with TRBJ2-2, with TRBD2 identical over 10 bases. CDR1 SNHLY and CDR2 FYNNEI come from the germline V gene. The V gene end was trimmed by 11 bases and the J gene end by 6 bases; junction bases not matched to a gene: 9. This CDR3 spans 14 amino acids. The CDR3 sequence is CAGRAGGRAGELFF. In DNA, the CDR3 is TGTGCCGGCCGAGCGGGGGGGAGGGCCGGGGAGCTGTTTTTT.

J is TRBJ2-7 and V is TRBV28, with a tentative D call TRBD1 (5 bases). From germline, CDR1 is MDHEN and CDR2 SYDVKM. The V end lost 3 bases, the J end lost 3 bases, and 12 bases lay between the germline ends. The CDR3 has 14 amino acids. The CDR3, as DNA: TGTGCCAGCAGTTTGCCAGGGTCCCACTACGAGCAGTACTTC. Translated: CASSLPGSHYEQYF.

Worth noting for this clonotype: This may be a read error: a much more frequent sequence differs by one nucleotide. The chain links TRBV5-6 to TRBJ2-5; D remains ambiguous. Germline lookup yields CDR1 SGHDT and CDR2 YYEEEE. The CDR3 contains 14 residues. The CDR3 is CASSPAAGQEAQYF. The CDR3 nucleotides are TGTGCCAGCAGCCCCGCCGCTGGTCAAGAGGCCCAGTACTTC.

This clonotype has ten or more counts. This chain links TRBV9 with TRBJ2-7, with 8 bases matching TRBD1. CDR1 is SGDLS, CDR2 YYNGEE, per germline. The ends lost 0 bases at V and 5 bases at J; junction bases unmatched: 7. The CDR3 length is 15 residues. The CDR3 protein is CASSVGQGARNEQYF. The CDR3 nucleotides read TGTGCCAGCAGCGTAGGCCAGGGGGCGCGGAACGAGCAGTACTTC.

This clonotype was counted at least ten times. The chain recombines TRBV10-3 with TRBJ1-1; TRBD1 agrees at 7 bases. The trim removed 4 bases at V and 5 bases at J, leaving 16 bases unmatched. The germline V gene encodes CDR1 ENHRY and CDR2 SYGVKD. This CDR3 is built from 17 residues. The CDR3 protein is CAISAGTAPKTGTEAFF. CDR3 nucleotides: TGTGCCATCAGTGCCGGGACAGCACCTAAGACGGGGACTGAAGCTTTCTTT.

V is TRBV20-1 and J is TRBJ2-1; TRBD2 agrees at 10 bases. The CDR3 has 14 residues. Looked up from germline, CDR1 is DFQATT and CDR2 is SNEGSKA (reference sequence). The V gene end was trimmed by 8 bases and the J gene end by 9 bases; junction bases not matched to a gene: 13. The DNA of the CDR3 is TGCAGTACCGGGAAGCGGGGGGGCGGCGGTGAGCAGTTCTTC. Its translation is CSTGKRGGGGEQFF.

Notes on this clonotype: A junction end diverges from the germline sequence, so it may reflect a read error. The V call is TRBV11-2, the J call TRBJ2-5; D may be TRBD1 or TRBD2 (5 bases each). Germline V lookup: CDR1 SGHAT, CDR2 FQNNGV. The CDR3 is made up of 12 amino acids. The CDR3 sequence: CVSSLEGKTQYF. CDR3 DNA sequence: TGTGTCAGCAGCTTAGAGGGGAAGACCCAGTACTTC.

The CDR3 loop is CSARDAPRATGETQYF. The CDR3 DNA reads TGCAGTGCTAGAGACGCCCCTCGAGCCACTGGAGAGACCCAGTACTTC. The rearrangement joins TRBV20-1 to TRBJ2-5; D is undetermined. This CDR3 contains 16 residues. Germline lookup yields CDR1 DFQATT and CDR2 SNEGSKA (reference sequence). V shed 0 bases and J shed 4 bases, with 18 bases lying between them.

This clonotype was counted ten times or more. The chain combines TRBV11-3 with TRBJ1-1; no firm D call. Trimming stripped 0 bases from V and 5 bases from J, with 10 bases between. The germline V gene encodes CDR1 SGHNT and CDR2 YENEEA. The CDR3 is made up of 14 amino acids. This CDR3 reads CASSLDAGGTEAFF. CDR3 nucleotide sequence: TGTGCCAGCAGCTTAGATGCCGGAGGGACTGAAGCTTTCTTT.

This clonotype was recorded at least ten times. The chain couples TRBV29-1 to TRBJ2-7; 9 bases align to TRBD1. Trimming cost V 0 bases and J 3 bases; bases outside gene matches: 6. This CDR3 spans 15 amino acids. Germline V CDR1 and CDR2: SQVTM, ANQGSEA. CDR3 region: CSVEEGQGRDYEQYF. The CDR3 DNA follows: TGCAGCGTTGAAGAGGGACAGGGAAGGGACTACGAGCAGTACTTC.

The chain links TRBV6-1 to TRBJ1-2; TRBD1 is a possible D gene (5 bases). Germline loops: CDR1 MNHNS, CDR2 SASEGT. The ends were cut back, 8 bases at V and 7 bases at J, with 20 bases in the middle. CDR3 length: 14 residues. CDR3: CASQYDSSESGYTF. For the CDR3, the DNA is TGTGCCAGCCAGTATGACAGCTCCGAAAGTGGCTACACCTTC.

This clonotype was counted at least ten times. The CDR3 loop reads CASSLSPGQLRNTEAFF. CDR3 bases: TGTGCCAGCAGCTTATCCCCTGGACAGTTGAGGAACACTGAAGCTTTCTTT. The chain joins TRBV7-9 to TRBJ1-1; TRBD1 might be the D (6 bases). With 2 bases removed from V and 1 base from J, the gap between germline ends came to 17 bases. Looked up from germline, CDR1 is SEHNR and CDR2 is FQNEAQ (reference sequence). The CDR3 loop spans 17 amino acids. Using reference TRBV7-9 and TRBJ1-1 for the parts outside the CDR3, the full variable domain is DTGVSQNPRHKITKRGQNVTFRCDPISEHNRLYWYRQTLGQGPEFLTYFQNEAQLEKSRLLSDRFSAERPKGSFSTLEIQRTEQGDSAMYLCASSLSPGQLRNTEAFFGQGTRLTVV.

This clonotype appeared a few times. The V gene is TRBV19, the J gene TRBJ2-1; 10 bases map to TRBD2. The CDR3 has 15 residues. V was clipped by 5 bases and J by 4 bases; unmatched bases: 5. Germline-derived CDR1 and CDR2 are LNHDA and SQIVND (reference sequence). This CDR3 is CASSPSGSLYNEQFF. The CDR3, as DNA: TGTGCCAGTAGTCCTAGCGGGAGTCTTTACAATGAGCAGTTCTTC.

This clonotype appeared many times. The gene calls are TRBV20-1 and TRBJ2-1; 15 bases are a match to TRBD2. Germline V gene sequence: CDR1 DFQATT, CDR2 SNEGSKA (reference sequence). The CDR3 runs 21 residues. V shed 2 bases and J 3 bases; nucleotides not matched to a gene: 17. The CDR3 DNA is TGCAGTGCTAGAAATAGAGGGGATAGGACTAGCGGGGGGGCCGTCTACAATGAGCAGTTCTTC. This encodes CSARNRGDRTSGGAVYNEQFF.

V usage is TRBV6-2 or TRBV6-3 and J usage is TRBJ1-6; the match to TRBD1 covers 9 bases. The CDR3 length is 15 residues. Germline-derived CDR1 and CDR2 are MNHEY and SVGEGT. V was clipped by 2 bases and J by 13 bases; unmatched bases: 9. CDR3 nucleotides: TGTGCCAGCAGTTACGGGACAGGGAGAGGGTCGCCCCTCCACTTT. This codes for CASSYGTGRGSPLHF.